Detailed here is one T cell receptor beta chain. Antigen: not known. The data originate from a study of cytomegalovirus exposure and HLA in healthy donors. Study-level points and caveats: As was reported, the classifier diagnosed cytomegalovirus status with high specificity and sensitivity.

The CDR3 runs to 14 residues. Trimming pared 4 bases from V and 8 bases from J, leaving 18 bases between. Germline-derived CDR1 and CDR2 are SGHRS and YFSETQ. Sequenced by immunoSEQ multiplex PCR; TCRdb stores in-frame clones only, minus some. This table has more than 70,000 clones, approximately 95% appearing once. This clonotype was sampled from a man aged 18 to 30 in good health and CMV-seropositive. The sample taken for sequencing was PBMCs. The V gene is TRBV5-1, the J gene TRBJ1-2; D perhaps matches TRBD1 (5 bases). The chain's CDR3 is CASSEDTSVVGYTF. The CDR3 DNA follows: TGCGCCAGCAGCGAGGACACCTCCGTTGTCGGCTACACCTTC.